Presented here are 18 T cell receptor beta chains from one specimen sequenced in a study of T cell repertoires in cytomegalovirus infection. Their specific antigens are unknown. TCRdb ran MiXCR on the reads and lists one entry per CDR3 protein. The sample contains about 130,000 distinct CDR3 sequences, more than 25% of which appear only once. The starting material was CD8+ T cells from cultured PBMCs, obtained from culture after CMV antigen stimulation. All receptors come from a human donor in good health (CMV status not recorded). Some clones in this sample may be carry-over from other donors' samples.

CDR3 sequence reads: CASSDWQENEKLFF. The CDR3 nucleotides are TGTGCCAGCAGTGATTGGCAGGAAAATGAAAAACTGTTTTTT. This chain connects TRBV2 to TRBJ1-4; D unresolved. CDR1 is SNHLY and CDR2 is FYNNEI in the germline V gene. The germline V and J ends were trimmed by 3 bases and 5 bases, with 10 bases remaining between them. The CDR3 has 14 residues.

V usage is TRBV24-1 and J usage is TRBJ2-7; D unclear. V lost 3 bases, J lost 3 bases, and 14 bases lay in between. The CDR3 contains 15 residues. The germline V gene encodes CDR1 KGHDR and CDR2 SFDVKD. The chain's CDR3 is CATSDGESRNYEQYF. The CDR3 DNA reads TGTGCCACCAGTGATGGAGAGTCCCGAAACTACGAGCAGTACTTC.

The chain uses TRBV14 and TRBJ2-7, with D tentatively TRBD2 (8 bases). This CDR3 has 15 amino acids. Looked up from germline, CDR1 is SGHDN and CDR2 is FVKESK. V lost 4 bases to trimming and J lost 2 bases, with 15 bases between them. The CDR3 protein is CASSLAGGLAYEQYF. CDR3 bases: TGTGCCAGCAGCCTCGCAGGGGGACTAGCCTACGAGCAGTACTTC.

This clonotype was counted between two and nine times. The rearrangement joins TRBV3-1 to TRBJ2-3; no clear D gene. V gave up 0 bases and J gave up 0 bases, with 7 bases separating them. This CDR3 spans 15 amino acids. Germline values: CDR1 LGHDT, CDR2 YNNKEL (reference sequence). CDR3 bases: TGTGCCAGCAGCCAAGAAGTTGGAAGCACAGATACGCAGTATTTT. Its translation: CASSQEVGSTDTQYF.

V and J are TRBV6-8 and TRBJ2-6; perhaps TRBD2 as D (6 bases). The CDR3 consists of 16 residues. Per germline, CDR1 MNHGY and CDR2 SAAAGT. Deletions cut 0 bases from V and 2 bases from J, with 8 bases between. This CDR3 reads CASSYSWGAGANVLTF. The CDR3 region has the DNA TGTGCCAGCAGTTACTCGTGGGGGGCTGGGGCCAACGTCCTGACTTTC.

This clonotype was observed a few times. The chain joins TRBV7-9 to TRBJ2-3; weak D call: TRBD1 (6 bases). V lost 3 bases, J lost 3 bases, and 19 bases lay in between. Germline assignment: CDR1 SEHNR and CDR2 FQNEAQ (reference sequence). This CDR3 comprises 17 residues. CDR3 region: CASSFIRGTGFTDTQYF. In DNA form, the CDR3 reads TGTGCCAGCAGCTTTATTCGTGGCACAGGGTTTACAGATACGCAGTATTTT.

This clonotype has only one observation. The V and J genes are TRBV19 and TRBJ1-4, with TRBD1 matching 9 bases. Germline assignment: CDR1 LNHDA and CDR2 SQIVND (reference sequence). The CDR3 runs 15 residues. V shed 6 bases, J shed 6 bases, and the junction held 8 bases outside the gene matches. Here the CDR3 DNA reads TGTGCCAGTAGCTTCGGGACAGGGATAGATGAAAAACTGTTTTTT. This sequence encodes CASSFGTGIDEKLFF.

This clonotype was found a few times. The chain links TRBV7-6 to TRBJ2-3, with D unclear. Between the trimmed V and J ends, which lost 4 bases and 1 base, there was a span of 12 bases. Germline V CDR1 and CDR2: SGHVS, FNYEAQ. This CDR3 comprises 15 residues. The CDR3 loop is CASSSVVSGTDTQYF. For the CDR3, the DNA is TGTGCCAGCAGCTCGGTCGTGTCCGGCACAGATACGCAGTATTTT.

This clonotype was seen at least ten times. This chain connects TRBV20-1 to TRBJ1-6, with D unresolved. Trimming pared 0 bases from V and 7 bases from J, leaving 13 bases between. The CDR3 length is 15 residues. The germline V gene encodes CDR1 DFQATT and CDR2 SNEGSKA (reference sequence). DNA for the CDR3: TGCAGTGCTAGAGAAAGGGTTCGGCTAAATTCACCCCTCCACTTT. Amino acids: CSARERVRLNSPLHF.

The CDR3 protein is CASSGPGHPMRYGYTF. The CDR3 DNA reads as TGTGCCAGTAGTGGCCCGGGACATCCTATGAGATATGGCTACACCTTC. The chain employs TRBV19 and TRBJ1-2; a weak D match, TRBD1 (6 bases). The CDR3 covers 16 residues. Germline V gene lookup returns CDR1 LNHDA and CDR2 SQIVND (reference sequence). Trimming took 5 bases from V and 5 from J, leaving 21 bases between them.

This CDR3 reads CASSLVPTNTGELFF. The CDR3 DNA is TGTGCCAGCAGCTTAGTCCCAACGAACACCGGGGAGCTGTTTTTT. The chain employs TRBV7-9 and TRBJ2-2; D uncertain. The CDR3 totals 15 residues. CDR1 is SEHNR, CDR2 FQNEAQ, per germline (reference sequence). V gave up 1 base and J gave up 0 bases, with 6 bases separating them.

This chain joins TRBV6-2 or TRBV6-3 and TRBJ2-7; D unclear. The CDR3 extends over 14 amino acids. V was clipped by 4 bases and J by 0 bases, with 10 bases between them. The germline V gene encodes CDR1 MNHEY and CDR2 SVGEGT. The CDR3 here is CASSFGLSSYEQYF. CDR3 sequence (DNA): TGTGCCAGCAGTTTTGGTCTAAGCTCCTACGAGCAGTACTTC.

This chain connects TRBV28 to TRBJ2-4; D is perhaps TRBD2 (6 bases). Germline V gene lookup returns CDR1 MDHEN and CDR2 SYDVKM. The CDR3 totals 18 residues. V lost 6 bases and J 0 bases, leaving 21 bases between the germline ends. The CDR3 bases are TGTGCCAGCAGCTACACGAGGCTAGCGACACTAGCCAAAAACATTCAGTACTTC. This sequence encodes CASSYTRLATLAKNIQYF.

This clonotype was seen a handful of times. The J gene is TRBJ2-3, the V gene TRBV7-9; 10 bases line up with TRBD1. In germline, CDR1 is SEHNR, CDR2 FQNEAQ (reference sequence). This CDR3 is 14 amino acids long. The V gene end was trimmed by 5 bases and the J gene end by 6 bases; junction bases not matched to a gene: 5. The CDR3 region has the DNA TGTGCCAGCAGCCTGAGGACAGGGGGGGATACGCAGTATTTT. It yields the protein CASSLRTGGDTQYF.

Written as DNA, the CDR3 is TGCAGTGCTAGACCCCAGATGAGCTCCTACGAGCAGTACTTC. This encodes CSARPQMSSYEQYF. The rearrangement uses TRBV20-1 and TRBJ2-7; no reliable D call. The CDR3 contains 14 residues. V dropped 2 bases and J dropped 0 bases, with 11 bases sitting between them. Germline CDR1 and CDR2: DFQATT and SNEGSKA (reference sequence).

This clonotype was seen repeatedly, ten times or more. The chain has TRBV7-9 and TRBJ2-5, with D tentatively TRBD2 (5 bases). V lost 3 bases to trimming and J lost 1 base, with 15 bases between them. Germline V CDR1 and CDR2: SEHNR, FQNEAQ (reference sequence). The CDR3 is made up of 16 amino acids. CDR3 residues: CASSLTGWDSQETQYF. CDR3 DNA: TGTGCCAGCAGCTTGACGGGGTGGGATAGCCAAGAGACCCAGTACTTC.

This chain uses TRBV4-1 with TRBJ1-2; TRBD1 might be the D (5 bases). V gave up 5 bases and J gave up 5 bases, with 21 bases separating them. Germline V gene sequence: CDR1 MGHRA, CDR2 YSYEKL. The CDR3 is 16 residues long. The CDR3 DNA is TGCGCCAGCAGCACCAGCCCGGGGACCTCTTTATATGGCTACACCTTC. As protein: CASSTSPGTSLYGYTF.

The rearrangement links TRBV27 to TRBJ2-5; no definite D call. The CDR3 is 16 residues long. In germline, CDR1 is MNHEY, CDR2 SMNVEV (reference sequence). V was pared by 3 bases and J by 0 bases, with 14 bases between. Here the CDR3 reads CASSFGSGDHQETQYF. CDR3 DNA sequence: TGTGCCAGCAGTTTTGGGTCAGGAGATCACCAAGAGACCCAGTACTTC.